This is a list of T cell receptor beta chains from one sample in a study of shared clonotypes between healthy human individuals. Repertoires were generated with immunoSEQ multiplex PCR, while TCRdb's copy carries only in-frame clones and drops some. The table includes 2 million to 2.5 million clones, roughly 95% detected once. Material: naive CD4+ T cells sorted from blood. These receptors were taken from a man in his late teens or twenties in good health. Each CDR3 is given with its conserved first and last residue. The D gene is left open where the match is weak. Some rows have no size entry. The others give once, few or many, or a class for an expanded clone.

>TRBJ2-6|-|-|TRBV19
CASTGLSGANVLTF
TGTGCCAGTACGGGCCTCTCTGGGGCCAACGTCCTGACTTTC
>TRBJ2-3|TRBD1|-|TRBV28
CASSSQGASTDTQYF
TGTGCCAGCAGTTCCCAGGGGGCTAGCACAGATACGCAGTATTTT
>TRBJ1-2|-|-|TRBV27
CASSLLPGNYGYTF
TGTGCCAGCAGTTTATTGCCAGGGAACTATGGCTACACCTTC
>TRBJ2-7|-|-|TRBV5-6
CASSFDSYEQYF
TGTGCCAGCAGCTTTGACAGTTACGAGCAGTACTTC
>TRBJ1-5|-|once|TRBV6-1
CASSEGWGNQPQHF
TGTGCCAGCAGTGAGGGATGGGGTAATCAGCCCCAGCATTTT
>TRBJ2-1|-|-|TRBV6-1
CVCQGGTSYNEQFF
TGTGTCTGTCAAGGCGGAACCTCCTACAATGAGCAGTTCTTC
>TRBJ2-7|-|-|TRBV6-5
CASRGYDSLSYEQYF
TGTGCCAGCAGGGGATATGACTCTCTATCCTACGAGCAGTACTTC
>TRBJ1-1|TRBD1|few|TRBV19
CASSNQGVGEAFF
TGTGCCAGTAGTAATCAGGGGGTCGGTGAAGCTTTCTTT
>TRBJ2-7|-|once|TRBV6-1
CASGRTAFYEQYF
TGTGCCAGCGGGCGGACTGCTTTCTACGAGCAGTACTTC
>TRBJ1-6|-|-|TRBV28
CASSRGIVSPLHF
TGTGCCAGCAGTAGGGGGATAGTTTCACCCCTCCACTTT
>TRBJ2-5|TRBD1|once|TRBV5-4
CASSSLQGTQETQYF
TGTGCCAGCAGCTCCCTACAGGGGACCCAAGAGACCCAGTACTTC
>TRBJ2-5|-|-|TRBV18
CASSPGTLGKETQYF
TGTGCCAGCTCACCGGGGACCCTCGGGAAAGAGACCCAGTACTTC
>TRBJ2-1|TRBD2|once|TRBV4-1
CASSQVPSGADNEQFF
TGCGCCAGCAGCCAAGTTCCCAGCGGGGCTGACAATGAGCAGTTCTTC
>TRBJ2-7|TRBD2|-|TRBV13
CASSLGTSGSYEQYF
TGTGCCAGCAGCCTCGGGACTAGCGGGAGCTACGAGCAGTACTTC
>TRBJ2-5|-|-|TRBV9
CASSVTLQETQYF
TGTGCCAGCAGCGTCACACTTCAAGAGACCCAGTACTTC
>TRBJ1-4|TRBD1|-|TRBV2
CASSGTGLTNEKLFF
TGTGCCAGCAGTGGGACAGGGTTAACTAATGAAAAACTGTTTTTT
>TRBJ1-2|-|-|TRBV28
CASNGQGGYGYTF
TGTGCCAGTAATGGCCAGGGTGGCTATGGCTACACCTTC
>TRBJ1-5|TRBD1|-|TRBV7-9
CASSLAGTDQPQHF
TGTGCCAGCAGCCTAGCGGGGACAGATCAGCCCCAGCATTTT
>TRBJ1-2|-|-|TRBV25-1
CASSETGAGANYGYTF
TGTGCCAGCTCAGAAACGGGGGCAGGAGCAAACTATGGCTACACCTTC
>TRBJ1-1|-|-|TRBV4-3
CASSQVGSGAFF
TGCGCCAGCAGCCAAGTAGGGTCTGGGGCTTTCTTT
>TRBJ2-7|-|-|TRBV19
CASSNGGSYEQYF
TGTGCCAGTAGTAACGGAGGCTCCTACGAGCAGTACTTC
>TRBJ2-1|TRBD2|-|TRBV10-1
CASSESAGGPLSSYNEQFF
TGCGCCAGCAGTGAGTCGGCGGGAGGCCCCTTAAGCTCCTACAATGAGCAGTTCTTC
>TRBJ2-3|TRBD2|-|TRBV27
CASKRGTGTDTQYF
TGTGCCAGCAAGCGGGGGACTGGCACAGATACGCAGTATTTT
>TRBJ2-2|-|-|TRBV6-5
CASSYFGELFF
TGTGCCAGCAGTTACTTCGGGGAGCTGTTTTTT
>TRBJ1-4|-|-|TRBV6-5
CASSARTAGEKLFF
TGTGCCAGCAGCGCTAGAACCGCGGGTGAAAAACTGTTTTTT
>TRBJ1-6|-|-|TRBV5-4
CASSMGVNSPLHF
TGTGCCAGCAGTATGGGAGTTAATTCACCCCTCCACTTT
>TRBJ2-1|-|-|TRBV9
CASGFYYYEQFF
TGTGCCAGCGGATTTTATTACTATGAGCAGTTCTTC
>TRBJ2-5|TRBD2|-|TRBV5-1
CASSIGSGTSGQETQYF
TGCGCCAGCAGCATCGGGTCCGGGACTAGCGGACAAGAGACCCAGTACTTC
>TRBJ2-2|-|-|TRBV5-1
CASSVQGSSANTGELFF
TGCGCCAGCAGCGTTCAGGGCTCCAGCGCGAACACCGGGGAGCTGTTTTTT
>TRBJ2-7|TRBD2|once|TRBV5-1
CASSFSGGAYEQYF
TGCGCCAGCAGCTTTAGCGGGGGGGCCTACGAGCAGTACTTC
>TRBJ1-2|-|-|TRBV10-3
CAISDALVGLGGYTF
TGTGCCATCAGTGATGCCCTGGTAGGCCTGGGGGGCTACACCTTC
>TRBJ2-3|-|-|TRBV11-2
CASSLDHGYSTDTQYF
TGTGCCAGCAGCTTAGATCACGGATATAGCACAGATACGCAGTATTTT
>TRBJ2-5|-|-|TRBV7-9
CASSLIGDQETQYF
TGTGCCAGCAGCCTGATAGGTGACCAAGAGACCCAGTACTTC
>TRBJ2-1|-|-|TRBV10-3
CAISDGPAGLNEQFF
TGTGCCATCAGTGATGGACCGGCGGGCCTCAATGAGCAGTTCTTC
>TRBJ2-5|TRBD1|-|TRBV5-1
CASSISPGQGVKRETQYF
TGCGCCAGCAGCATCTCCCCGGGACAGGGGGTTAAGAGGGAGACCCAGTACTTC
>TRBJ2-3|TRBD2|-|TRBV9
CATGGGGTDTQYF
TGTGCCACCGGGGGAGGGGGCACAGATACGCAGTATTTT
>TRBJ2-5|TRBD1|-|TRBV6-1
CASSGRDRGPETQYF
TGTGCCAGCAGTGGCCGGGACAGGGGCCCAGAGACCCAGTACTTC
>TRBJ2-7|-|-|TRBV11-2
CASSPRSYEQYF
TGTGCCAGCAGCCCCCGCTCCTACGAGCAGTACTTC
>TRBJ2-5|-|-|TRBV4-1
CASSQYLPASVQETQYF
TGCGCCAGCAGCCAATACCTCCCGGCCAGCGTCCAAGAGACCCAGTACTTC
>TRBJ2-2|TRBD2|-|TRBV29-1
CSVELAGPNTGELFF
TGCAGCGTTGAACTAGCGGGGCCGAACACCGGGGAGCTGTTTTTT
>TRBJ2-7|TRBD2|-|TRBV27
CASSLSREGRSYEQYF
TGTGCCAGCAGTTTATCCCGGGAGGGCCGATCCTACGAGCAGTACTTC
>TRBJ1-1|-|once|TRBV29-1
CSVQNRREAFF
TGCAGCGTTCAAAACAGGAGAGAAGCTTTCTTT